Following are 5 T cell receptor beta chains from one sample sequenced in a study of Japanese encephalitis immunity and Zika vaccine responses. TCRdb ran MiXCR on the 5' RACE reads and lists one entry per CDR3 protein. The sample lists under 200 distinct CDR3 sequences, roughly 1.8% occurring once. For less than seven days, PBMCs labeled with CFSE were cultured with peptide pools at 1 ug/mL each. Live CD56-CD19-CD16-CD3+CD4+ cells with low CFSE were sorted unfixed as proliferating CD4 T cells. Sequencing was performed on antigen-activated CD4+ T cells from blood, cultured, taken during a Zika inactivated vaccine study. The origin of the receptors is an adult man who received an inactivated Zika virus vaccine.

By sample fraction, this clonotype is large. The chain links TRBV7-2 to TRBJ1-3, with TRBD1 identical over 10 bases. The CDR3 is made up of 16 amino acids. Losses at the gene ends were 5 bases for V and 3 bases for J; bases not matched to a gene: 7. Germline V gene sequence: CDR1 SGHTA, CDR2 FQGNSA. CDR3 in amino acids: CASSPQDRGSGNTIYF. CDR3 nucleotide sequence: TGTGCCAGCAGCCCCCAGGACAGGGGGAGTGGAAACACCATATATTTT.

Relative to its sample, this clonotype is medium-sized. This chain uses TRBV20-1 with TRBJ2-3; D remains unclear. Germline CDR1 DFQATT, CDR2 SNEGSKA (reference sequence). Trimming removed 1 base at V and 1 base at J, with 12 bases between. CDR3 length: 15 amino acids. CDR3 protein: CSARANSRRTDTQYF. CDR3 DNA sequence: TGCAGTGCTAGAGCAAACTCGCGGCGCACAGATACGCAGTATTTT.

By its share, this clonotype is medium-sized (0.01 to 0.1%). The chain carries TRBV20-1 and TRBJ2-1; TRBD2 might be the D (7 bases). CDR1 and CDR2 from the germline V gene are DFQATT and SNEGSKA (reference sequence). The CDR3 consists of 15 residues. The V gene lost 6 bases and the J gene lost 4 bases, with 19 bases spanning the gap. The CDR3 sequence: CSARTRGALYNEQFF. The CDR3 nucleotides read TGCAGTGCCCGGACCCGGGGGGCCCTATACAATGAGCAGTTCTTC.

This clonotype is large within its sample. The chain employs TRBV19 and TRBJ1-2; D call uncertain. V was trimmed by 4 bases and J by 0 bases, leaving 12 bases between them. Germline loops: CDR1 LNHDA, CDR2 SQIVND (reference sequence). This CDR3 has 15 amino acids. CDR3 in DNA: TGTGCCAGTAGTACGGGCAGAAAATCTAACTATGGCTACACCTTC. Translation: CASSTGRKSNYGYTF.

This clonotype is large in the sample. The rearrangement joins TRBV5-4 to TRBJ2-7, with D possibly matching TRBD2 (6 bases). This CDR3 is built from 15 residues. Germline V gene data show CDR1 as SGHNT and CDR2 as YYREEE (reference sequence). V shed 2 bases and J shed 9 bases, with 21 bases lying between them. The CDR3 sequence is CASSFTRDPALGQYF. CDR3 coding DNA: TGTGCCAGCAGCTTCACGCGGGACCCGGCGCTGGGGCAGTACTTC.